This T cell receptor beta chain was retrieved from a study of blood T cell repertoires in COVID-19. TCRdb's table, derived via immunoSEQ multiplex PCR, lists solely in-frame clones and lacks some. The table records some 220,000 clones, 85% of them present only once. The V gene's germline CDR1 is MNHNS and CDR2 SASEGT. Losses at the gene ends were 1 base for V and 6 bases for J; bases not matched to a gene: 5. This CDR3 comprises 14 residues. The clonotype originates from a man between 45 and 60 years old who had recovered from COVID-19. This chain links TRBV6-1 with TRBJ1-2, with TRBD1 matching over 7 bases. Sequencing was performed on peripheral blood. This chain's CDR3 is CASSEVRGWNGYTF. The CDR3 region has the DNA TGTGCCAGCAGTGAAGTCAGGGGGTGGAATGGCTACACCTTC.